This is a list of T cell receptor beta chains from one sample in a study. TCRdb reprocessed the 5' RACE reads via MiXCR and lists one record per CDR3 protein. The repertoire holds about 57,000 distinct CDR3 sequences, with roughly 28% as singletons. The specimen sequenced was tumor-infiltrating memory CD4+ T cells sorted from the breast tumor. These receptors were obtained from a female donor with breast cancer. CDR3s include the opening cysteine and the closing phenylalanine or tryptophan.

TRBJ1-4 | TRBV15 | CATSKGRGMGEKLFF
TRBJ2-7 | TRBV11-2 | CASSLLRQGEAYEQYF
TRBJ1-6 | TRBV5-1 | CASSLRGENSPLHF
TRBJ2-1 | TRBV6-1 | CASSEVGLPPYNEQFF
TRBJ1-2 | TRBV6-5 | CASSSRGNGYTF
TRBJ1-5 | TRBV28 | CASTLKRTVNQPQHF
TRBJ2-7 | TRBV20-1 | CSAGGHRGQYF
TRBJ2-3 | TRBV29-1 | CSVGEGTATQYF
TRBJ2-2 | TRBV18 | CASSPPSGQDTGELFF
TRBJ2-3 | TRBV20-1 | CSAYKGTDTQYF
TRBJ2-3 | TRBV7-9 | CASSLDFGLHTDTQYF
TRBJ2-1 | TRBV7-3 | CASTSGGRRNEQFF
TRBJ2-2 | TRBV9 | CASSLGARTTGELFF
TRBJ1-2 | TRBV4-3 | CASSQTITGQYSNYGYTF
TRBJ1-5 | TRBV20-1 | CSARDGGKNQPQHF
TRBJ2-7 | TRBV5-1 | CASSLDQGVAYEQYF
TRBJ2-2 | TRBV12-3/TRBV12-4 | CASSLAGGTGELFF
TRBJ2-4 | TRBV12-3/TRBV12-4 | CASSLGGQGVRGNIQYF
TRBJ2-3 | TRBV5-1 | CASSLAAGPTGADTQYF
TRBJ1-2 | TRBV9 | CASSGQGGGYTF
TRBJ2-3 | TRBV7-3 | CASSNPPQDTQYF
TRBJ2-5 | TRBV7-8 | CASSSGLAGGRRGETQYF
TRBJ1-1 | TRBV12-3/TRBV12-4 | CASRLDLNTEAFF
TRBJ2-2 | TRBV4-2 | CASSQQDRDTGELFF
TRBJ1-1 | TRBV24-1 | CATSRGGVNTEAFF
TRBJ1-2 | TRBV3-1 | CASSHLQGDGYTF
TRBJ2-7 | TRBV12-3/TRBV12-4 | CASSQGGGLAGLQYF
TRBJ1-1 | TRBV9 | CASSVNPQPTGTEAFF
TRBJ2-7 | TRBV7-8 | CASSLRGGPAYEQYF
TRBJ2-7 | TRBV11-2 | CASSLERQAYEQYF
TRBJ2-7 | TRBV7-9 | CASSSTIGTGGRYEQYF
TRBJ1-2 | TRBV12-3/TRBV12-4 | CASSPSGDYGYTF
TRBJ1-5 | TRBV20-1 | CSASLDTNQPQHF
TRBJ2-5 | TRBV20-1 | CSAWETMGGSQYF
TRBJ2-7 | TRBV7-2 | CASSLLGQGREQYF
TRBJ2-1 | TRBV28 | CASSLTGAYNEQFF
TRBJ2-3 | TRBV20-1 | CSARDRGILDTQYF
TRBJ1-5 | TRBV20-1 | CSAAPGATQPQHF
TRBJ1-6 | TRBV7-2 | CASSHRTGGDSPLHF
TRBJ2-5 | TRBV7-7 | CASSLGMSSSPSQETQYF
TRBJ1-6 | TRBV6-5 | CASSSLGTDYNSPLHF
TRBJ2-7 | TRBV5-1 | CASSLEGQRYEQYF
TRBJ2-3 | TRBV5-1 | CASSYRSTDTQYF
TRBJ1-2 | TRBV5-1 | CASSSTGSTNYGYTF
TRBJ2-5 | TRBV5-1 | CASSQTGVETQYF
TRBJ2-3 | TRBV20-1 | CSARDYAQYF
TRBJ2-3 | TRBV9 | CASSVRQEADTQYF
TRBJ1-1 | TRBV6-5 | CASSGPGETEAFF
TRBJ2-6 | TRBV29-1 | CSVGSTGANVLTF
TRBJ2-5 | TRBV28 | CASSGETQYF
TRBJ1-3 | TRBV5-6 | CASSSWTVSSGNTIYF
TRBJ2-5 | TRBV20-1 | CSARDASGTSGRQQETQYF
TRBJ2-3 | TRBV2 | CASGSDTQYF
TRBJ1-2 | TRBV7-2 | CASSLDSNTPYGYTF